The TCR beta chain under discussion was sequenced for a study of blood T cell repertoires in COVID-19. CDR3 size: 15 residues. The V and J ends lost 5 bases and 5 bases, in that order; junction bases with no gene match: 8. Germline V gene sequence: CDR1 SEHNR, CDR2 FQNEAQ (reference sequence). Sequencing used immunoSEQ multiplex PCR; TCRdb keeps in-frame clones, though not all of them. The data show 250,000 to 300,000 clones, with about 76% seen just once and about 2.9% held by the top ten. The origin of this receptor is a woman between 55 and 75 years old with active or convalescent COVID-19. The chain is built from TRBV7-9 and TRBJ1-2, with TRBD1 identical over 10 bases. The sample comprised peripheral blood. The CDR3 sequence is CASSPGGTGVYGYTF. Written as DNA, the CDR3 is TGTGCCAGCAGCCCGGGGGGGACAGGGGTTTATGGCTACACCTTC.